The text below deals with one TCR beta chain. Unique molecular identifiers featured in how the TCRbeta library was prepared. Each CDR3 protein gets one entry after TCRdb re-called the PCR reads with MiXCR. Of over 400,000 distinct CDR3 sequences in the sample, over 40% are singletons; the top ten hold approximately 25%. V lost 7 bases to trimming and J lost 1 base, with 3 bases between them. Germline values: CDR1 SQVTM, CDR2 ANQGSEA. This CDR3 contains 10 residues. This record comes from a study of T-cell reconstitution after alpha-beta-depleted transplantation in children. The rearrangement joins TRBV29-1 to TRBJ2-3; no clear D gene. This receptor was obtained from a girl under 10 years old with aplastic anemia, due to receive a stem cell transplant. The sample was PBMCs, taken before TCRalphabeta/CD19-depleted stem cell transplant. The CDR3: CSARTDTQYF. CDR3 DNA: TGCAGCGCCCGCACAGATACGCAGTATTTT.